This T cell receptor (beta chain) is drawn from a study of CD8+ T cells in alopecia areata. The overall study: A regimen of oral tofacitinib, 5 to 10 mg twice daily, was given to treated patients. After 6 to 18 months of tofacitinib, follow-up continued 6 months off drug.

It was cDNA, reverse transcribed from extracted RNA, that served as the sequencing template. The protocol was immunoSEQ multiplex PCR, while the TCRdb copy is restricted to in-frame clones and leaves out a portion. The sample consists of 160,000 or so clones, around 71% of them appearing once. Findings and caveats of the study: Elevated clonality characterized lesional scalp relative to normal scalp, particularly in alopecia totalis/universalis.

As for this clone: Antigen: not known.

Collected material from alopecia areata patients comprised lesional scalp punch biopsies and peripheral blood. This TCR was recovered from a human donor with alopecia areata. Sequenced material: CD8+ T cells sorted from blood, taken at week 0.

The CDR3 DNA reads TGTGCTAGTGGTGAGGGTGACCTAGATGGCTACACCTTC. It is translated as CASGEGDLDGYTF. The rearrangement links TRBV12-5 to TRBJ1-2, with D unresolved. Trimming stripped 5 bases from V and 6 bases from J, with 13 bases between. CDR3 length: 13 amino acids. CDR1 and CDR2 from the germline V gene are LGHNT and FRNRAP. The full variable domain, in which reference TRBV12-5 and TRBJ1-2 provide the parts outside the CDR3, is DARVTQTPRHKVTEMGQEVTMRCQPILGHNTVFWYRQTMMQGLELLAYFRNRAPLDDSGMPKDRFSAEMPDATLATLKIQPSEPRDSAVYFCASGEGDLDGYTFGSGTRLTVV.